The clone carrying this TCR beta chain was found a few times. What it binds is unknown. This entry is derived from a study of blood T cells in healthy people across ages. The second PCR ran about 6 to 11 cycles with a sample-barcoded 5' primer and J-beta primers. Tagging of each cDNA molecule was performed by a template-switch adaptor with 12 random nucleotides. Each single sample gave us at least 3 million CDR3-containing paired-end reads. TCRdb independently ran MiXCR on the 5' RACE reads; one entry per CDR3 protein. The sample lists about 1.8 million distinct CDR3 sequences, around half seen once, with 2% to 2.5% in the top ten. Looked up from germline, CDR1 is SGHNT and CDR2 is YENEEA. J lost 11 bases, V lost 4 bases, and 8 bases had no gene match. This CDR3 has 14 amino acids. Overall study results and limits: Expanded clonotype changes were possibly confounded by unknown donor CMV status. Donors of long life had a larger count of naive CD4+ cells and greater diversity than aged donors.

This TCR was sampled from a woman in her forties in good health. Material for sequencing was blood. The J gene is TRBJ2-5, the V gene TRBV11-3, with 12 positions matching TRBD1. The CDR3 sequence is CASSSTGTGGGQYF. Here the CDR3 DNA reads TGTGCCAGCAGCTCCACCGGGACAGGGGGCGGACAGTACTTC.